The clone carrying this T cell receptor (beta chain) was detected a few times. Its target is not known. Samples came from healthy bone marrow donors. PCR primers comprised 60 Vbeta and 13 Jbeta primers. Clones were sequenced by immunoSEQ multiplex PCR, and TCRdb holds only the in-frame ones, with some missing. The sample lists more than 95,000 clones, roughly 9.1% occurring once. The CDR3 has 13 residues. V shed 10 bases and J 5 bases; nucleotides not matched to a gene: 8. Germline V gene sequence: CDR1 LNHDA, CDR2 SQIVND (reference sequence). The data were obtained in a study of cytomegalovirus exposure and HLA in healthy donors. Overall study context: Earlier, roughly 180 million T cells were analyzed, and 90 million to 120 million unique TCR beta sequences were found among them.

Findings and limits, study-wide: It was shown in a later analysis that HLA-associated TCR beta chains were more clonally expanded than other, equally common chains. Accurate HLA-A and HLA-B prediction from TCR beta sequences was reported for most subjects.

This clonotype was sampled from a man between 35 and 55 years old in good health and CMV-seropositive. The V gene is TRBV19, the J gene TRBJ1-1, with TRBD1 matching 9 bases. The specimen was PBMCs. This CDR3 reads CATRGQGPTEAFF. For the CDR3, the DNA is TGTGCCACTAGGGGACAGGGCCCTACTGAAGCTTTCTTT.